Listed below are T cell receptor beta chains from one sample, sequenced in a study of T cell responses to AZD1222 COVID-19 vaccine. Data came from immunoSEQ multiplex PCR; TCRdb stores just in-frame clones and leaves some out. This table holds about 270,000 clones, 90% to 95% found once. The material was peripheral blood, obtained 28 days after the second AZD1222 dose. The receptors stem from an adult who received the AZD1222 COVID-19 vaccine. CDR3s include the opening cysteine and the closing phenylalanine or tryptophan. A D gene is named only where the DNA matches it firmly. Clone size is shown for a subset of rows, as once, few, many or a class of expanded clone.

D,V,J,size,length,CDR3,DNA
NA,TRBV7-8,TRBJ1-3,NA,18,CASSLASTLGEGGNTIYF,TGTGCCAGCAGCTTAGCGTCAACCTTAGGGGAAGGTGGAAACACCATATATTTT
NA,TRBV2,TRBJ1-5,NA,13,CASKDTRNQPQHF,TGTGCCAGCAAGGACACACGCAATCAGCCCCAGCATTTT
NA,TRBV9,TRBJ1-1,once,14,CASSVALGVTEAFF,TGTGCCAGCAGCGTAGCTCTGGGGGTAACTGAAGCTTTCTTT
TRBD2,TRBV5-1,TRBJ2-3,NA,15,CASTLTSGGTDTQYF,TGCGCCAGCACCCTGACTAGCGGGGGCACAGATACGCAGTATTTT
NA,TRBV3-1/TRBV3-2,TRBJ1-5,NA,15,CASSPAGARNQPQHF,TGTGCCAGCAGTCCAGCGGGGGCTCGTAATCAGCCCCAGCATTTT
TRBD1,TRBV27,TRBJ1-1,NA,15,CASSFQTGRGTEAFF,TGTGCCAGCAGTTTCCAGACAGGGAGGGGCACTGAAGCTTTCTTT
NA,TRBV5-1,TRBJ2-7,NA,13,CASSSGPTYEQYF,TGCGCCAGCAGCTCCGGACCGACCTACGAGCAGTACTTC
TRBD1,TRBV2,TRBJ2-7,NA,12,CASKTGGHEQYF,TGTGCCAGCAAGACAGGGGGACACGAGCAGTACTTC
TRBD1,TRBV5-1,TRBJ2-7,once,16,CASSRSLPGQGYEQYF,TGCGCCAGCAGCAGATCTCTCCCGGGACAGGGTTACGAGCAGTACTTC
NA,TRBV6-4,TRBJ2-1,NA,15,CASTFEREPWNEQFF,TGTGCCAGCACCTTCGAACGGGAGCCCTGGAATGAGCAGTTCTTC
NA,TRBV19,TRBJ1-5,NA,16,CASSPPGHISNQPQHF,TGTGCCAGTAGTCCCCCGGGCCATATAAGCAATCAGCCCCAGCATTTT
NA,TRBV24-1,TRBJ2-1,NA,15,CATSDLRGHHNEQFF,TGTGCCACCAGTGATCTCAGGGGACACCACAATGAGCAGTTCTTC
NA,TRBV5-1,TRBJ2-7,once,14,CASSPAGLPYEQYF,TGCGCCAGCAGCCCCGCGGGACTTCCCTACGAGCAGTACTTC
NA,TRBV7-9,TRBJ2-7,NA,12,CASSAIIGEQYF,TGTGCCAGCAGCGCCATCATCGGCGAGCAGTACTTC
NA,TRBV10-2,TRBJ2-5,NA,13,CASSVNPEETQYF,TGCGCCAGCAGTGTGAATCCGGAGGAGACCCAGTACTTC
TRBD2,TRBV28,TRBJ2-1,NA,16,CASSLFSKREGNEQFF,TGTGCCAGCAGTTTATTTAGTAAGCGGGAGGGCAATGAGCAGTTCTTC
NA,TRBV5-1,TRBJ2-7,NA,11,CASSLGPEQYF,TGCGCCAGCAGCTTGGGACCCGAGCAGTACTTC
NA,TRBV5-4,TRBJ1-2,once,16,CASSLALGTANYGYTF,TGTGCCAGCAGCTTGGCTTTAGGCACAGCTAACTATGGCTACACCTTC
TRBD1,TRBV7-2,TRBJ1-2,NA,15,CASSSLPGGFYGYTF,TGTGCCAGCAGCTCCTTACCAGGGGGCTTCTATGGCTACACCTTC
NA,TRBV25-1,TRBJ2-2,NA,14,CASSENRNTGELFF,TGTGCCAGCAGTGAAAACAGGAACACCGGGGAGCTGTTTTTT
NA,TRBV19,TRBJ1-2,NA,15,CASNPLGPANYGYTF,TGTGCCAGTAATCCCTTGGGGCCAGCTAACTATGGCTACACCTTC
NA,TRBV5-5,TRBJ2-7,NA,13,CASSWGVTYEQYF,TGTGCCAGCAGCTGGGGGGTTACCTACGAGCAGTACTTC
NA,TRBV9,TRBJ2-5,NA,15,CASSVGGGLQETQYF,TGTGCCAGCAGCGTAGGCGGTGGACTACAAGAGACCCAGTACTTC
TRBD1,TRBV7-8,TRBJ1-1,NA,18,CASSPPGTGGRGNTEAFF,TGTGCCAGCAGCCCCCCAGGGACAGGGGGCCGAGGGAACACTGAAGCTTTCTTT
TRBD2,TRBV27,TRBJ2-7,NA,15,CASSPSLAGAYEQYF,TGTGCCAGCAGTCCTTCACTAGCGGGGGCCTACGAGCAGTACTTC
TRBD1,TRBV6-2/TRBV6-3,TRBJ2-7,NA,14,CASSPGQGGYEQYF,TGTGCCAGCAGTCCGGGACAGGGGGGGTACGAGCAGTACTTC
NA,TRBV6-5,TRBJ1-1,NA,13,CASDGTPNTEAFF,TGTGCCAGCGATGGGACACCGAACACTGAAGCTTTCTTT
NA,TRBV5-6,TRBJ1-5,NA,14,CASSFGGLNQPQHF,TGTGCCAGCAGCTTCGGGGGTCTCAATCAGCCCCAGCATTTT
NA,TRBV28,TRBJ1-1,NA,15,CASSPYGGGNTEAFF,TGTGCCAGCAGTCCGTACGGGGGAGGTAACACTGAAGCTTTCTTT
TRBD2,TRBV7-3,TRBJ2-5,NA,14,CASSLTLSGGTQYF,TGTGCCAGCAGCTTAACGTTAAGCGGGGGGACCCAGTACTTC